Shown below are 20 T cell receptor beta chains from a single sample sequenced in a study of OX40 agonist ivuxolimab in advanced cancers. Clones were read by immunoSEQ multiplex PCR, and TCRdb kept only the in-frame ones, dropping some. The table has roughly 80,000 clones, 90% to 95% seen once. Sequenced material: CD4+ or CD8+ T cells sorted from blood, taken in a trial of the OX40 agonist ivuxolimab. The receptor source for this set is an adult with an advanced solid tumor such as melanoma, head and neck, liver or kidney cancer.

The V gene is TRBV18, the J gene TRBJ2-1; TRBD1 matches 12 bases. J gave up 8 bases and V 0 bases, and 8 bases lay outside the gene matches. Per the germline V gene, CDR1 is KGHSH and CDR2 is LQKENI. This CDR3 is built from 17 residues. In nucleotides, the CDR3 is TGTGCCAGCTCACCACCTTGGGGACAGGGGGCGATCGATGAGCAGTTCTTC. It is translated as CASSPPWGQGAIDEQFF.

The CDR3 reads CASSSAGGGETQYF. CDR3 DNA: TGCGCCAGCAGCTCCGCAGGGGGCGGTGAGACCCAGTACTTC. The chain carries TRBV5-1 and TRBJ2-5; 8 positions agree with TRBD1. CDR1 and CDR2 from the germline V gene are SGHRS and YFSETQ. The trim removed 3 bases at V and 5 bases at J, leaving 6 bases unmatched. This CDR3 is built from 14 residues.

The chain carries TRBV9 and TRBJ1-4; D might be TRBD1 (5 bases). The CDR3 contains 16 residues. Trimming stripped 4 bases from V and 6 bases from J, with 19 bases between. Germline assignment: CDR1 SGDLS and CDR2 YYNGEE. The chain's CDR3 is CASSPRPRDLDEKLFF. In DNA form, the CDR3 reads TGTGCCAGCAGCCCAAGACCCAGGGATTTGGATGAAAAACTGTTTTTT.

This chain connects TRBV7-6 to TRBJ2-1; maybe TRBD2 (6 bases). Germline CDR1 reads SGHVS; CDR2 reads FNYEAQ. V lost 5 bases and J 8 bases, leaving 25 bases between the germline ends. The CDR3 has 17 residues. The CDR3 is CASSLSGRGTTFDEQFF. In DNA, the CDR3 is TGTGCCAGCAGCCTTAGTGGGCGCGGGACGACTTTCGATGAGCAGTTCTTC. Full variable domain (missing parts from reference TRBV7-6 and TRBJ2-1): GAGVSQSPRYKVTKRGQDVALRCDPISGHVSLYWYRQALGQGPEFLTYFNYEAQQDKSGLPNDRFSAERPEGSISTLTIQRTEQRDSAMYRCASSLSGRGTTFDEQFFGPGTRLTVL.

The gene calls are TRBV4-3 and TRBJ2-1, with D possibly TRBD2 on 5 matching bases. The V and J ends lost 0 bases and 1 base respectively, with 19 bases between them. The CDR3 has 19 residues. Germline CDR1 and CDR2: LGHNA and YSLEER. CDR3 sequence (DNA): TGCGCCAGCAGCCAAGATTCTCCTCGGGGTTTCGGGTCCTACAATGAGCAGTTCTTC. It yields the protein CASSQDSPRGFGSYNEQFF.

The CDR3 sequence: CASSGTPLAPPRGYTF. The CDR3 nucleotides are TGTGCCAGCTCGGGGACACCACTCGCTCCACCTAGGGGCTACACCTTC. This chain uses TRBV18 with TRBJ1-2, with D tentatively TRBD1 (6 bases). Between the trimmed V and J ends, which lost 6 bases and 8 bases, there was a span of 25 bases. The CDR3 totals 16 residues. CDR1 and CDR2 (germline): KGHSH, LQKENI.

The V gene is TRBV7-2, the J gene TRBJ2-5; 7 bases are a match to TRBD1. Looked up from germline, CDR1 is SGHTA and CDR2 is FQGNSA. The V gene end was trimmed by 5 bases and the J gene end by 3 bases; junction bases not matched to a gene: 12. CDR3 length: 16 residues. The chain's CDR3 is CASSAPPGQNKETQYF. Here the CDR3 DNA reads TGTGCCAGCAGCGCCCCACCGGGACAGAATAAAGAGACCCAGTACTTC.

This chain joins TRBV29-1 and TRBJ2-1; D may be TRBD2 (5 bases). Looked up from germline, CDR1 is SQVTM and CDR2 is ANQGSEA. The length of the CDR3 is 14 residues. V shed 3 bases and J shed 3 bases, with 12 bases lying between them. This CDR3 is CSVEGAENYNEQFF. The CDR3 DNA reads as TGCAGCGTTGAGGGAGCGGAAAACTACAATGAGCAGTTCTTC.

The chain links TRBV9 to TRBJ1-4; 8 bases match TRBD1. The ends lost 4 bases at V and 7 bases at J; junction bases unmatched: 9. The CDR3 contains 15 residues. The germline V gene has CDR1 SGDLS and CDR2 YYNGEE. CDR3 residues: CASSLRTGYGEKLFF. Here the CDR3 DNA reads TGTGCCAGCAGCTTGAGGACAGGGTATGGTGAAAAACTGTTTTTT.

The chain links TRBV28 to TRBJ1-2; D not resolved. Trimming stripped 5 bases from V and 3 bases from J, with 13 bases between. CDR1 and CDR2 from the germline V gene are MDHEN and SYDVKM. This CDR3 has 14 amino acids. CDR3: CASSTHNFDYGYTF. The CDR3 coding sequence is TGTGCCAGCAGTACTCACAATTTTGACTATGGCTACACCTTC.

A single count supports this clone. The rearrangement links TRBV28 to TRBJ2-7, with D possibly being TRBD2 (6 bases). Trimming took off 10 bases at V and 7 bases at J, with 23 bases between the two ends. The CDR3 loop spans 14 amino acids. CDR1 is MDHEN and CDR2 is SYDVKM in the germline V gene. CDR3 amino acids: CATQVGGKGWEQYF. In DNA form, the CDR3 reads TGTGCCACCCAAGTGGGGGGAAAGGGGTGGGAGCAGTACTTC.

V usage is TRBV27 and J usage is TRBJ2-1; 12 bases are shared with TRBD2. Germline loops: CDR1 MNHEY, CDR2 SMNVEV (reference sequence). Trimming cost V 5 bases and J 9 bases; bases outside gene matches: 11. The CDR3 runs 16 residues. The CDR3 region is CASSPPRLAGVGEQFF. The CDR3 nucleotides read TGTGCCAGCAGTCCGCCCCGACTAGCGGGAGTTGGTGAGCAGTTCTTC.

The chain is built from TRBV28 and TRBJ1-6, with 9 bases that match TRBD1. This CDR3 has 14 residues. V was pared by 2 bases and J by 8 bases, with 1 base of the junction left unmatched. The germline V gene encodes CDR1 MDHEN and CDR2 SYDVKM. The CDR3 coding sequence is TGTGCCAGCAGTTTAGGGGACAGGGATTCACCCCTCCACTTT. Translating it yields CASSLGDRDSPLHF.

V gene TRBV9 combines with J gene TRBJ2-1; D is uncertain. Deletions cut 5 bases from V and 0 bases from J, with 12 bases between. This CDR3 is 15 amino acids long. Germline CDR1 reads SGDLS; CDR2 reads YYNGEE. The DNA of the CDR3 is TGTGCCAGCAGTGAGATGGGTGGCTCCTACAATGAGCAGTTCTTC. It translates to CASSEMGGSYNEQFF.

The chain carries TRBV11-1 and TRBJ2-5, with D perhaps given as TRBD1 or TRBD2 (5 bases each). From germline, CDR1 is SGHAT and CDR2 FQDESV (reference sequence). The CDR3 is 16 amino acids. Trimming stripped 0 bases from V and 3 bases from J, with 14 bases between. The CDR3 nucleotides are TGTGCCAGCAGCTTAGCCTTGTGGCAGGGAGAAGAGACCCAGTACTTC. Translated, it gives CASSLALWQGEETQYF.

The chain couples TRBV28 to TRBJ1-5; tentatively, D is TRBD1 (5 bases). CDR1 is MDHEN and CDR2 is SYDVKM in the germline V gene. The length of the CDR3 is 16 residues. V was pared by 4 bases and J by 6 bases, with 19 bases between. The CDR3 sequence is CASSSYRIAVAQPQHF. The CDR3 DNA reads TGTGCCAGCAGTTCATACAGGATCGCAGTCGCTCAGCCCCAGCATTTT. Looking up the rest from reference TRBV28 and TRBJ1-5 gives the full variable domain: DVKVTQSSRYLVKRTGEKVFLECVQDMDHENMFWYRQDPGLGLRLIYFSYDVKMKEKGDIPEGYSVSREKKERFSLILESASTNQTSMYLCASSSYRIAVAQPQHFGDGTRLSIL.

The chain carries TRBV28 and TRBJ1-1; 9 bases fit TRBD1. The CDR3 has 12 amino acids. Germline CDR1 is MDHEN and CDR2 is SYDVKM. V was clipped by 6 bases and J by 7 bases; unmatched bases: 3. The CDR3: CASSGTGREAFF. In DNA form, the CDR3 reads TGTGCCAGCAGCGGGACAGGGCGTGAAGCTTTCTTT.

The V gene is TRBV5-1, the J gene TRBJ2-7; 9 positions match TRBD1. Unmatched junction bases numbered 8, after V lost 4 bases and J lost 6 bases. CDR1 is SGHRS and CDR2 is YFSETQ in the germline V gene. The CDR3 has 14 amino acids. Here the CDR3 reads CASSEGTGISEQYF. DNA of the CDR3: TGCGCCAGCAGCGAAGGGACAGGGATCTCCGAGCAGTACTTC. Based on the CDR3 plus reference TRBV5-1 and TRBJ2-7, the full variable domain is KAGVTQTPRYLIKTRGQQVTLSCSPISGHRSVSWYQQTPGQGLQFLFEYFSETQRNKGNFPGRFSGRQFSNSRSEMNVSTLELGDSALYLCASSEGTGISEQYFGPGTRLTVT.

The CDR3 bases are TGTGCCAGCAGCTGGGGACAGGGGCTGGCCACAGATACGCAGTATTTT. Its protein product is CASSWGQGLATDTQYF. The rearrangement uses TRBV5-4 and TRBJ2-3, with 10 bases matching TRBD1. CDR1 SGHNT and CDR2 YYREEE come from the germline V gene (reference sequence). The CDR3 runs 16 residues. J was trimmed by 2 bases and V by 3 bases; bases with no gene match: 6. The variable domain in full, with the rest retrieved from reference TRBV5-4 and TRBJ2-3, is ETGVTQSPTHLIKTRGQQVTLRCSSQSGHNTVSWYQQALGQGPQFIFQYYREEENGRGNFPPRFSGLQFPNYSSELNVNALELDDSALYLCASSWGQGLATDTQYFGPGTRLTVL.

This clone was recorded only once. The chain is built from TRBV6-6 and TRBJ2-1, with 8 bases matching TRBD2. The CDR3 runs 15 residues. The ends lost 3 bases at V and 0 bases at J; junction bases unmatched: 1. Germline lookup yields CDR1 MNHNY and CDR2 SVGAGI (reference sequence). The DNA for the CDR3 is TGTGCCAGCAGTTATAGCGGGAACTCCTACAATGAGCAGTTCTTC. Translated, it gives CASSYSGNSYNEQFF.